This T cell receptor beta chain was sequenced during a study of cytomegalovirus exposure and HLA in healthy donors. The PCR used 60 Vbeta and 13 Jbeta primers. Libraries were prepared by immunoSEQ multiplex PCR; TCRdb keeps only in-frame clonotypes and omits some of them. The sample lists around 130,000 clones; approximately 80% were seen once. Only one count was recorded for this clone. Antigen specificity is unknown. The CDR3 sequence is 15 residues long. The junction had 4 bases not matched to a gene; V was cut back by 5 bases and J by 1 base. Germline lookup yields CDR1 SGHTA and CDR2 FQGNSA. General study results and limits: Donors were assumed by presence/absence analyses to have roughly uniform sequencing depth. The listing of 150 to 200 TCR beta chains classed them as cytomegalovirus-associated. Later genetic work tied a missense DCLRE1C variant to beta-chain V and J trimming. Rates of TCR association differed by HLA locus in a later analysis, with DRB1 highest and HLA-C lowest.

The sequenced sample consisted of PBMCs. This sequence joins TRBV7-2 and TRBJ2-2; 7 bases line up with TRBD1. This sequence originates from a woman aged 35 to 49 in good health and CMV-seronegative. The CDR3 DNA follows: TGTGCCAGCAGCCAGGACAGGAGGAACACCGGGGAGCTGTTTTTT. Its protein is CASSQDRRNTGELFF.